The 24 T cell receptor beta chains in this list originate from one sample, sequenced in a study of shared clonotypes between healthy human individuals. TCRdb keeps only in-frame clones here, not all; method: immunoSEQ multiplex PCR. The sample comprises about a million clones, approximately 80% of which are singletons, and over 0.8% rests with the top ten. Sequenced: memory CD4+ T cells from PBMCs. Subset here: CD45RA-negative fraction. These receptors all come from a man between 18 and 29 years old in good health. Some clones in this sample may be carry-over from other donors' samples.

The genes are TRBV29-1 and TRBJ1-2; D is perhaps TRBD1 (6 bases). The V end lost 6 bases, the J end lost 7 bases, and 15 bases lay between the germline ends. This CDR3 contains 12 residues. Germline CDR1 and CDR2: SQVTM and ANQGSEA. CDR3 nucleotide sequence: TGCAGCGTCCGATGGGGGGGGCTTGGCTACACCTTC. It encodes CSVRWGGLGYTF.

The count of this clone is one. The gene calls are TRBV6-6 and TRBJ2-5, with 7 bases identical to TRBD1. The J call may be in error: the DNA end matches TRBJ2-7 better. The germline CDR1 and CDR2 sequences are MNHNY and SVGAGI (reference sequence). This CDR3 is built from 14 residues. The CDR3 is CASSYDRDSYEQYF. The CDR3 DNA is TGTGCCAGCAGTTACGACAGGGACTCCTACGAGCAGTACTTC.

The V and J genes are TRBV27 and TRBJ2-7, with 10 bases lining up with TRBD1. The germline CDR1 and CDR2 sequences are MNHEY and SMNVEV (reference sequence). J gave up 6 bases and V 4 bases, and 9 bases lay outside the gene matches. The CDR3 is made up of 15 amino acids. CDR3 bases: TGTGCCAGCAGTTCACCGGGACAGGGGAGGTCCGAGCAGTACTTC. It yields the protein CASSSPGQGRSEQYF.

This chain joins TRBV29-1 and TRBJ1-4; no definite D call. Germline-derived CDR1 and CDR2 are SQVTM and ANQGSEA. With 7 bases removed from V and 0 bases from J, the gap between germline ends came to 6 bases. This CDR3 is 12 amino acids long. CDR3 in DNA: TGCAGCGCGATAACAACTAATGAAAAACTGTTTTTT. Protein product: CSAITTNEKLFF.

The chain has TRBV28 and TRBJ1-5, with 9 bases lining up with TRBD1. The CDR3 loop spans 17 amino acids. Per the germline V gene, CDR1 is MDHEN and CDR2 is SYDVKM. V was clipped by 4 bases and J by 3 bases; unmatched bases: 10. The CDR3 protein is CASSSPPGTGYNQPQHF. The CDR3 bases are TGTGCCAGCAGTTCACCTCCCGGGACAGGGTACAATCAGCCCCAGCATTTT.

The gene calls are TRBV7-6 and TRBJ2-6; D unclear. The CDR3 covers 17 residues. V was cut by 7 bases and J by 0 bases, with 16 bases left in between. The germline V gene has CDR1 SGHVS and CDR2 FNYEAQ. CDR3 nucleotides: TGTGCCAGCACCGCCGGTACACCCTACTCTGGGGCCAACGTCCTGACTTTC. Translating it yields CASTAGTPYSGANVLTF.

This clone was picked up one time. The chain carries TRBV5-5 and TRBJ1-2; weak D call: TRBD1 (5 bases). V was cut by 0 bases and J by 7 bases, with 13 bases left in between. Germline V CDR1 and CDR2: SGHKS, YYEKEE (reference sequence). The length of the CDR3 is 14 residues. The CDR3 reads CASSLAGESGGYTF. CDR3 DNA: TGTGCCAGCAGCTTGGCGGGGGAATCAGGTGGCTACACCTTC.

The CDR3 region is CASSLVRDEQFF. The CDR3 coding sequence is TGTGCCAGCAGCTTAGTGAGGGATGAGCAGTTCTTC. The chain is built from TRBV7-9 and TRBJ2-1; D perhaps matches TRBD2 (5 bases). The CDR3 totals 12 residues. Trimming took off 1 base at V and 8 bases at J, with 6 bases between the two ends. Germline CDR1 reads SEHNR; CDR2 reads FQNEAQ (reference sequence).

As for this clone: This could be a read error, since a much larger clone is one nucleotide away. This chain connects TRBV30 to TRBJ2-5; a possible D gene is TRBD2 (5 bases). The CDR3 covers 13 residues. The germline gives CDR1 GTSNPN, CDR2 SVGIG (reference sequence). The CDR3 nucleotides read TGTGCCTGGAGTTATAGCGCCCAAGGGACCCAGTACTTC. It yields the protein CAWSYSAQGTQYF.

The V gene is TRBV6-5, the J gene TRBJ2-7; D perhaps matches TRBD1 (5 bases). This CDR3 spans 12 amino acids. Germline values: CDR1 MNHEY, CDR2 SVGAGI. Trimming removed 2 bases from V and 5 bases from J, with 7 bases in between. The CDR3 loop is CASSYKGNEQYF. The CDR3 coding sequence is TGTGCCAGCAGTTACAAGGGGAACGAGCAGTACTTC.

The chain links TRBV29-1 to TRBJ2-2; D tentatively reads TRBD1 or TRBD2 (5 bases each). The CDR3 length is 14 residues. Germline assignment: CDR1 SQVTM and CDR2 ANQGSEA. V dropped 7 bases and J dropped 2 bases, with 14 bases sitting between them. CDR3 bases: TGCAGCGCTATGGGGGACCGAAACACCGGGGAGCTGTTTTTT. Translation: CSAMGDRNTGELFF.

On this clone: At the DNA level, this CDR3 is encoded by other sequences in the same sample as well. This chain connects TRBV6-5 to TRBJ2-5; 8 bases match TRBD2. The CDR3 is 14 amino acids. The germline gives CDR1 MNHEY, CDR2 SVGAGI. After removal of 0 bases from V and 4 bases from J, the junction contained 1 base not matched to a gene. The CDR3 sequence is CASSYSSGRETQYF. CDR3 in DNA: TGTGCCAGCAGTTACTCGAGCGGGAGAGAGACCCAGTACTTC.

CDR3 in amino acids: CASTSGGGRGNEQFF. The CDR3 bases are TGTGCCAGCACCTCCGGGGGGGGACGGGGCAATGAGCAGTTCTTC. The rearrangement links TRBV6-6 to TRBJ2-1, with TRBD2 matching 8 bases. The CDR3 extends over 15 amino acids. Germline V gene lookup returns CDR1 MNHNY and CDR2 SVGAGI (reference sequence). Trimming took 7 bases from V and 6 from J; bases not matched to a gene: 11.

The CDR3 region has the DNA TGTGCCAGCAGCCTTGACGGTGGGGGTTACAATGAGCAGTTCTTC. This translates into CASSLDGGGYNEQFF. The chain has TRBV7-2 and TRBJ2-1; D tentatively fits TRBD1 or TRBD2 (5 bases each). The CDR3 extends over 15 amino acids. V lost 5 bases, J lost 4 bases, and 15 bases lay in between. Germline assignment: CDR1 SGHTA and CDR2 FQGNSA.

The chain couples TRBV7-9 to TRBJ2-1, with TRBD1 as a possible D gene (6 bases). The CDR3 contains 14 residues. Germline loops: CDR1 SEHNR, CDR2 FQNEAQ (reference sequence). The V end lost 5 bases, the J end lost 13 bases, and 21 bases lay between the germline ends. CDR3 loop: CASSGNHPTGPQFF. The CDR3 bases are TGTGCCAGCAGCGGGAATCATCCGACAGGCCCCCAGTTCTTC. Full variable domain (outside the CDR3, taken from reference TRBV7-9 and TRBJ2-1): DTGVSQNPRHKITKRGQNVTFRCDPISEHNRLYWYRQTLGQGPEFLTYFQNEAQLEKSRLLSDRFSAERPKGSFSTLEIQRTEQGDSAMYLCASSGNHPTGPQFFGPGTRLTVL.

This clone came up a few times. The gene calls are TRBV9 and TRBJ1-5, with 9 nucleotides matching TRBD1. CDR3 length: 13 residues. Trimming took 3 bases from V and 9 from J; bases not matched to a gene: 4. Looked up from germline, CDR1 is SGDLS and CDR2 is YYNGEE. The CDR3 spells CASSATGGWPQHF. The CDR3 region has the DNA TGTGCCAGCAGCGCAACAGGGGGCTGGCCCCAGCATTTT.

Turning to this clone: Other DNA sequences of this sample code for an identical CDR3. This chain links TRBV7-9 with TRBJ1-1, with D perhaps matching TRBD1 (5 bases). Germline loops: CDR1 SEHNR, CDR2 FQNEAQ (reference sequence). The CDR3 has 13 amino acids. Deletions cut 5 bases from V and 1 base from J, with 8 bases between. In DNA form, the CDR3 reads TGTGCCAGCAGCCGACAGACGAACACTGAAGCTTTCTTT. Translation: CASSRQTNTEAFF. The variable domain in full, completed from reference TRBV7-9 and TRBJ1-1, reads DTGVSQNPRHKITKRGQNVTFRCDPISEHNRLYWYRQTLGQGPEFLTYFQNEAQLEKSRLLSDRFSAERPKGSFSTLEIQRTEQGDSAMYLCASSRQTNTEAFFGQGTRLTVV.

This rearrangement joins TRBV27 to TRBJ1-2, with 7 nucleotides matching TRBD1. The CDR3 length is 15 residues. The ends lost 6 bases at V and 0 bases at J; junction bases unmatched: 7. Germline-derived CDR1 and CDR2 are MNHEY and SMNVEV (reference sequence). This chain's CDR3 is CASSRGQAANYGYTF. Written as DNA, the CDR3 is TGTGCCAGCAGCAGAGGACAGGCAGCTAACTATGGCTACACCTTC.

Here the CDR3 reads CASSIGGATNEKLFF. Written as DNA, the CDR3 is TGTGCCAGCAGTATCGGAGGCGCAACTAATGAAAAACTGTTTTTT. The chain is built from TRBV28 and TRBJ1-4; no clear D. There are 15 residues in the CDR3. Germline CDR1 and CDR2: MDHEN and SYDVKM. Trimming removed 5 bases at V and 0 bases at J, with 10 bases between.

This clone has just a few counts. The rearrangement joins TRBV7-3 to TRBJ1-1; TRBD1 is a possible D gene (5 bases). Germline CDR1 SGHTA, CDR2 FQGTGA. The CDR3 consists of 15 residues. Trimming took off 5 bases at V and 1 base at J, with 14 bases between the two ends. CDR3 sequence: CASSPSGWGNTEAFF. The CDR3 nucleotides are TGTGCCAGCAGCCCCTCAGGGTGGGGGAACACTGAAGCTTTCTTT.

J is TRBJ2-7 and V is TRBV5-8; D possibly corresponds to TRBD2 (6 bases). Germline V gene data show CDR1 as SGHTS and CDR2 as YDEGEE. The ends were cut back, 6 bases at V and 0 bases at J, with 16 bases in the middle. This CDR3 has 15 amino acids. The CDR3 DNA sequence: TGTGCCAGCAACCCCGGGGAGGCAGACTCCTACGAGCAGTACTTC. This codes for CASNPGEADSYEQYF.

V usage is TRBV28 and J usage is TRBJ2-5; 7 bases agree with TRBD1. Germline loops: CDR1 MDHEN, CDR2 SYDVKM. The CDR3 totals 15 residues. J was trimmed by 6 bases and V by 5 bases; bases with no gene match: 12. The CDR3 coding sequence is TGTGCCAGCAGTATATCGACGGCAGGGGGTCAGACCCAGTACTTC. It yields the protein CASSISTAGGQTQYF. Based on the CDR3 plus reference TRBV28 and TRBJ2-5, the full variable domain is DVKVTQSSRYLVKRTGEKVFLECVQDMDHENMFWYRQDPGLGLRLIYFSYDVKMKEKGDIPEGYSVSREKKERFSLILESASTNQTSMYLCASSISTAGGQTQYFGPGTRLLVL.

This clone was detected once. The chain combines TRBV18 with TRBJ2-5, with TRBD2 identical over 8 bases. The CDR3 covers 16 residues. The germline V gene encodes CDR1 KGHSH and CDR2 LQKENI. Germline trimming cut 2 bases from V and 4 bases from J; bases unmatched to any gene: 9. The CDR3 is CASSPAGGFLGETQYF. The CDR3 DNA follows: TGTGCCAGCTCACCAGCGGGAGGCTTCCTCGGAGAGACCCAGTACTTC.

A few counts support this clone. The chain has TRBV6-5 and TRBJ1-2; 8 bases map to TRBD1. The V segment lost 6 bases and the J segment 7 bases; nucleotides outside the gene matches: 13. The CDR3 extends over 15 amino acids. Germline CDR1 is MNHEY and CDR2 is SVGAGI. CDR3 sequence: CASSRTPRGQGGYTF. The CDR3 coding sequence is TGTGCCAGCAGCCGGACTCCCAGGGGGCAGGGTGGCTACACCTTC.